This TCR beta chain was profiled in a study of shared clonotypes between healthy human individuals (dated by TCRdb to 2018 to 2021). Concerning the study at large: Three men and a couple of women, aged 18 to 49 years, made up the cohort. Each donor's leukapheresis produced roughly between roughly 0.85 and 10 billion PBMCs. For each donor, three plates each were used for CD4 naive and CD4 memory, two plates were used for CD8 naive, and one plate was used for CD8 memory. The study deeply sequenced blood TCR repertoires of several healthy adults to estimate repertoire size and the extent of clonotype sharing between individuals. Different laboratories and diverse techniques were used to prepare libraries and sequence TCR repertoires, to increase sequencing depth and limit assay-specific biases.

The paper's findings and limits, for the study overall: Compared with non-shared clonotypes, clonotypes shared by all four sorted-subset donors had higher generation probabilities. Even with the large sequencing depth, rarefaction of the sorted-subset datasets indicated that sequencing was incomplete. Sampling was limited to blood, and TCR repertoires in tissue likely differ from TCR repertoires in blood. Sharing across a few donors was observed for 4.5% to 6.5% of naive CD4, under 4% of naive CD8, about 2.3% of memory CD4, and roughly 0.4% of memory CD8 clonotypes. The small number of donors limited the genetic and exposure-history diversity represented. Naive subsets generally had larger estimated clonotype richness than memory subsets did. Pairwise subsampling indicated that sequencing depth was expected to affect the degree of clonotype sharing among donors.

Healthy HIV-negative adults with no recently reported acute infections or vaccinations were included as donors. Every donor was a Caucasian adult residing in Nashville, Tennessee, USA. CD4+ T cells were enriched by magnetic negative selection; naive cells were then positively selected on CD45RA, and the negative fraction formed the memory subset. After blood collection by leukapheresis, PBMCs were isolated using Ficoll-Histopaque density gradient centrifugation and then cryopreserved in the vapor phase of liquid nitrogen. Analytical flow cytometry was used to check the purity and quantity of each magnetically sorted T cell population. From each sorted fraction, genomic DNA was isolated and quantified by UV absorbance on a Nanodrop 2000c. TCR CDR3 regions were amplified from genomic DNA by multiplex PCR using the deep immunoSEQ assay. Genomic DNA extracted from each cell subset was distributed evenly over all wells of several immunoSEQ 96-well plates, and each plate served as one replicate. For sorted subsets, about 200 ng genomic DNA, equal to 25,000 to 35,000 T cell genomes, was loaded into each replicate PCR. Purified libraries were measured with a Qubit 3.0 fluorometer, size-checked on a Bioanalyzer 2100, and measured again with the KAPA Library Quantification kit. Every immunoSEQ 96-well plate was sequenced on a dedicated single-read 150-cycle Illumina NextSeq 550 flow cell. Under the source paper's analysis protocol: Because only junctional sequences without quality scores were contained in the immunoSEQ output, filtering matching that applied to full-length reads could not be performed. To assign V/J genes and CDR3, sequences were annotated using PyIR, a Python wrapper for IgBLAST v1.9, with IMGT germline references. Any read was removed if the V/J assignment was weak (E-value above 1e-6), the CDR3 was missing, or the read contained stop codons, out-of-frame junctions, or ambiguous translated residues. V3J clonotypes were defined as sequences sharing an identical inferred V gene, J gene, and CDR3 amino acid sequence. The percentage overlap between two repertoires was calculated by dividing the number of shared unique clonotypes by the size of the smaller repertoire. Three approaches were used to assess repertoire richness: RTK rarefaction, the Chao1 estimator, and Recon v2.1 estimates of unobserved clonotypes. Generation probabilities were computed with OLGA for all TCRbeta clonotypes obtained by the gDNA method from four donors. TCRdb stores this immuneACCESS table with in-frame sequences only. Part of the clones is absent; in the studies checked, under half of the shortfall reflects unresolved V genes, and no reason is known for the rest. Clone size and V and J calls were adopted from that table, with D and trimming inferred from the DNA. Recorded for this sample are approximately 1,500,000 clones; roughly 96% of them occurred a single time. Approximately 1% of the sample is taken by the ten largest.

Including the terminal cysteine and phenylalanine, the CDR3 comprises 13 residues. Only the CDR3 part of the read is kept: 39 bases, read in frame from the first base. The junction carries 6 bases between V and J, which are trimmed by 0 bases and 3 bases respectively. The CDR1 and CDR2 encoded by the germline V gene are SGDLS and YYNGEE. Worth noting for this clone: Its antigen remains unidentified. Base qualities are not at hand, and no much larger clone is one base apart.

The receptor comes from a man aged 25 to 45 in good health. Sequencing was performed on naive CD4+ T cells sorted from blood. This specimen's cell subset or site label, interpreted: CD45RA+ positively selected. The chain is made from TRBV9 and TRBJ1-1; the D gene remains uncertain. The DNA sequence follows: TGTGCCAGCAGCGTAGATGGGCACACTGAAGCTTTCTTT. Its amino acids are CASSVDGHTEAFF. Joined to the reference TRBV9 and TRBJ1-1 proteins, this CDR3 gives the full variable domain: DSGVTQTPKHLITATGQRVTLRCSPRSGDLSVYWYQQSLDQGLQFLIQYYNGEERAKGNILERFSAQQFPDLHSELNLSSLELGDSALYFCASSVDGHTEAFFGQGTRLTVV.